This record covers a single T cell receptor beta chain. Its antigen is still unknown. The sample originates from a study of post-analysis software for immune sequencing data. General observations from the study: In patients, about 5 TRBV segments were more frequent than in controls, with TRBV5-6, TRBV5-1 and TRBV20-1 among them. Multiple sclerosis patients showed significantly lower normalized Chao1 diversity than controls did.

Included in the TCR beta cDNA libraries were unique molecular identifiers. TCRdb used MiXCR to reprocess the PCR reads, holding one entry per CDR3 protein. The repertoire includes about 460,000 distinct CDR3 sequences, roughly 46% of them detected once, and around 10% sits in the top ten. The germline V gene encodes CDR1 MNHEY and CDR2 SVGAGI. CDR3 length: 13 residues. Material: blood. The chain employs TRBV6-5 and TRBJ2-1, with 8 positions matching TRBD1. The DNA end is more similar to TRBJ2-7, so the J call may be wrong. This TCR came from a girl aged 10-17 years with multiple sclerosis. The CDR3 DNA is TGTGCCAGCAGCCAGGGGGCGTACAATGAGCAGTACTTC. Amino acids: CASSQGAYNEQYF.